The 29 T cell receptor beta chains below come from one sample, sequenced in a study of blood T cells in healthy people across ages. Next came a second PCR, run for roughly 6 to 11 cycles, which used a sample-barcoded 5' primer along with a J-beta primer mix. TCRdb reprocessed the 5' RACE reads with MiXCR, giving one entry per CDR3 protein. Here the sample spans hundreds of thousands of distinct CDR3 sequences, approximately 52% being singletons. Specimen: blood. These receptors were obtained from a man aged 55 to 70 in good health.

The chain employs TRBV14 and TRBJ2-1; unclear D gene. The CDR3 runs 13 residues. The V gene lost 3 bases and the J gene lost 14 bases, with 17 bases spanning the gap. From germline, CDR1 is SGHDN and CDR2 FVKESK. The CDR3 protein is CASSHPGRLPEFF. DNA for the CDR3: TGTGCCAGCAGCCATCCTGGACGCTTGCCTGAGTTCTTC. The complete variable domain, with remaining parts taken from reference TRBV14 and TRBJ2-1, reads EAGVTQFPSHSVIEKGQTVTLRCDPISGHDNLYWYRRVMGKEIKFLLHFVKESKQDESGMPNNRFLAERTGGTYSTLKVQPAELEDSGVYFCASSHPGRLPEFFGPGTRLTVL.

The gene calls are TRBV19 and TRBJ2-5; D uncertain. The DNA end is a closer match to TRBJ2-7, so the J assignment may be wrong. The CDR3 is 11 residues long. The germline V gene has CDR1 LNHDA and CDR2 SQIVND (reference sequence). The CDR3 protein is CASSMHHEQYF. DNA for the CDR3: TGTGCCAGTAGTATGCACCACGAGCAGTACTTC.

This chain connects TRBV4-3 to TRBJ2-7; 13 bases line up with TRBD2. The V and J ends lost 4 bases and 4 bases, in that order; junction bases with no gene match: 7. Germline V gene data show CDR1 as LGHNA and CDR2 as YSLEER. The CDR3 consists of 16 residues. As DNA, the CDR3 is TGCGCCAGCAGCCCAGGGACTAGCGGGATAGGGTACGAGCAGTACTTC. This translates into CASSPGTSGIGYEQYF.

This clonotype has a handful of counts. The V and J genes are TRBV28 and TRBJ1-5, with TRBD1 matching 7 bases. Germline trimming cut 5 bases from V and 0 bases from J; bases unmatched to any gene: 4. The CDR3 length is 15 residues. Germline V gene sequence: CDR1 MDHEN, CDR2 SYDVKM. The CDR3 DNA reads TGTGCCAGCAGTACCCGACAGGGTAGCAATCAGCCCCAGCATTTT. It is translated as CASSTRQGSNQPQHF.

V is TRBV9 and J is TRBJ2-1; possible D gene TRBD2, 6 bases. The CDR3 runs to 13 residues. Germline assignment: CDR1 SGDLS and CDR2 YYNGEE. V lost 3 bases to trimming and J lost 7 bases, with 11 bases between them. The CDR3 sequence is CASSAGLRNEQFF. The DNA for the CDR3 is TGTGCCAGCAGCGCGGGACTTAGGAATGAGCAGTTCTTC.

The V gene is TRBV4-3, the J gene TRBJ1-1; TRBD1 is a possible D gene (6 bases). The ends were cut back, 4 bases at V and 3 bases at J, with 12 bases in the middle. The length of the CDR3 is 14 residues. Germline lookup yields CDR1 LGHNA and CDR2 YSLEER. The CDR3 is CASSPRGRDTEAFF. The CDR3 nucleotides read TGCGCCAGCAGCCCTCGGGGGCGCGACACTGAAGCTTTCTTT.

At least ten counts were recorded for this clonotype. The V call is TRBV29-1, the J call TRBJ2-7, with 7 nucleotides matching TRBD1. The CDR3 has 13 amino acids. Germline V gene data show CDR1 as SQVTM and CDR2 as ANQGSEA. The V segment lost 7 bases and the J segment 2 bases; nucleotides outside the gene matches: 8. The CDR3 coding sequence is TGCAGCGCCCGAAGGACAGGACCCTACGAGCAGTACTTC. This translates into CSARRTGPYEQYF.

In its sample, this clonotype was seen once. This chain links TRBV6-2 or TRBV6-3 with TRBJ2-4; 14 bases line up with TRBD2. Matching the DNA end better, TRBJ2-7 makes the J call doubtful. The CDR3 is made up of 18 amino acids. Per germline, CDR1 MNHEY and CDR2 SVGEGT. Here the CDR3 reads CASSYAGTSGSRPYEQYF. The CDR3 DNA reads TGTGCCAGCAGTTACGCAGGGACTAGCGGGAGTCGCCCCTACGAGCAGTACTTC.

The V and J genes are TRBV29-1 and TRBJ2-1, with no clear D. This CDR3 region has 15 residues. The germline CDR1 and CDR2 sequences are SQVTM and ANQGSEA. Trimming took off 5 bases at V and 5 bases at J, with 19 bases between the two ends. The chain's CDR3 is CSVKTTFRVDNEQFF. The CDR3 nucleotides read TGCAGCGTTAAGACGACGTTTAGGGTGGACAATGAGCAGTTCTTC.

This clonotype appeared a few times. The chain has TRBV6-2 or TRBV6-3 and TRBJ2-1; D possibly corresponds to TRBD1 (7 bases). V was pared by 4 bases and J by 4 bases, with 20 bases between. CDR3 length equals 17 residues. The germline V gene has CDR1 MNHEY and CDR2 SVGEGT. CDR3 sequence reads: CASSSSEGAGWYNEQFF. The DNA of the CDR3 is TGTGCCAGCAGTTCTTCCGAGGGGGCGGGATGGTACAATGAGCAGTTCTTC.

This clonotype was observed a single time. The chain carries TRBV20-1 and TRBJ2-1, with D possibly TRBD2 on 6 matching bases. The V and J ends lost 6 bases and 9 bases respectively, with 12 bases between them. The length of the CDR3 is 11 residues. Germline assignment: CDR1 DFQATT and CDR2 SNEGSKA (reference sequence). The CDR3 sequence is CSARLGVEQFF. DNA of the CDR3: TGCAGTGCCAGACTAGGGGTTGAGCAGTTCTTC.

V is TRBV7-8 and J is TRBJ1-5; D not certain. The CDR3 extends over 13 amino acids. In germline, CDR1 is SGHVS, CDR2 FQNEAQ. V lost 2 bases, J lost 7 bases, and 9 bases lay in between. The chain's CDR3 is CASSLWTGQPQHF. In DNA form, the CDR3 reads TGTGCCAGCAGCTTATGGACCGGGCAGCCCCAGCATTTT.

The V and J genes are TRBV29-1 and TRBJ1-1; 9 bases line up with TRBD1. Trimming removed 2 bases from V and 1 base from J; junction bases left unmatched: 2. This CDR3 has 14 residues. The germline gives CDR1 SQVTM, CDR2 ANQGSEA. The DNA for the CDR3 is TGCAGCGTTGAATGGGACAGGGAGAACACTGAAGCTTTCTTT. This translates into CSVEWDRENTEAFF.

The chain uses TRBV20-1 and TRBJ2-1, with D perhaps matching TRBD1 or TRBD2 (5 bases each). V lost 0 bases and J 8 bases, leaving 14 bases between the germline ends. The CDR3 is 14 amino acids. Germline CDR1 and CDR2: DFQATT and SNEGSKA (reference sequence). In DNA form, the CDR3 reads TGCAGTGCTAGAGATCAGGGTTTGGGACATGAGCAGTTCTTC. Its translation: CSARDQGLGHEQFF.

This clonotype appeared a few times. The CDR3 sequence: CATSRDRPGGYTF. Here the CDR3 DNA reads TGTGCCACCAGCAGAGATAGACCCGGAGGCTACACCTTC. This chain connects TRBV15 to TRBJ1-2; D gene unclear. This CDR3 is built from 13 residues. Per the germline V gene, CDR1 is LNHNV and CDR2 is YYDKDF (reference sequence). Trimming pared 0 bases from V and 8 bases from J, leaving 10 bases between.

The genes are TRBV20-1 and TRBJ2-1, with 12 positions matching TRBD2. Germline V gives CDR1 DFQATT, CDR2 SNEGSKA (reference sequence). Trimming cost V 6 bases and J 8 bases; bases outside gene matches: 11. The CDR3 spans 15 residues. The CDR3 loop is CSAKPLAGGPHEQFF. The CDR3 DNA is TGCAGTGCCAAACCCCTAGCGGGAGGGCCCCATGAGCAGTTCTTC.

The chain combines TRBV7-2 with TRBJ2-5; 13 nucleotides align to TRBD2. CDR1 and CDR2 (germline): SGHTA, FQGNSA. V trimming: 10 bases; J trimming: 7 bases; junction bases outside the gene matches: 9. The CDR3 is 14 amino acids. The CDR3 bases are TGTGCCAACCGACTAGCGGGGGGTGGGGGGACCCAGTACTTC. Protein sequence: CANRLAGGGGTQYF.

V and J are TRBV7-2 and TRBJ2-3; 9 bases align to TRBD2. Per germline, CDR1 SGHTA and CDR2 FQGNSA. V gave up 9 bases and J gave up 7 bases; unmatched junction bases: 14. The CDR3 has 15 residues. In DNA, the CDR3 is TGTGCCAGTACTCCCACCCTAGCGGGGCGAAATACGCAGTATTTT. Translation gives CASTPTLAGRNTQYF.

The V call is TRBV5-1, the J call TRBJ2-7; either TRBD1 or TRBD2 may supply D (6 bases each). The germline V and J ends were trimmed by 3 bases and 5 bases, with 15 bases remaining between them. The CDR3 runs to 14 residues. Germline CDR1 reads SGHRS; CDR2 reads YFSETQ. CDR3: CASSWRGSTNEQYF. DNA of the CDR3: TGCGCCAGCAGCTGGAGGGGGTCAACGAACGAGCAGTACTTC.

This clonotype was counted at least ten times. V and J are TRBV12-3 or TRBV12-4 and TRBJ1-5, with 9 bases identical to TRBD1. CDR3 length: 15 residues. V shed 6 bases, J shed 1 base, and the junction held 4 bases outside the gene matches. CDR3 sequence: CASSFGQGSNQPQHF. Written as DNA, the CDR3 is TGTGCCAGCAGCTTCGGACAGGGGAGCAATCAGCCCCAGCATTTT.

V is TRBV18 and J is TRBJ2-5; D unclear. The CDR3 covers 14 residues. Germline V gene sequence: CDR1 KGHSH, CDR2 LQKENI. V shed 0 bases and J shed 6 bases, with 11 bases lying between them. The CDR3 DNA reads TGTGCCAGCTCACCACCGAGAGGCCCCAAGACCCAGTACTTC. This encodes CASSPPRGPKTQYF.

The rearrangement links TRBV5-1 to TRBJ1-3, with TRBD1 matching over 7 bases. V lost 4 bases to trimming and J lost 2 bases; unmatched junction nucleotides: 6. Germline CDR1 is SGHRS and CDR2 is YFSETQ. The CDR3 extends over 15 amino acids. Here the CDR3 reads CASSVGTAPGNTIYF. For the CDR3, the DNA is TGCGCCAGCAGCGTGGGGACAGCACCTGGAAACACCATATATTTT.

The gene calls are TRBV7-2 and TRBJ1-6; 8 positions agree with TRBD1. Germline V CDR1 and CDR2: SGHTA, FQGNSA. V was pared by 3 bases and J by 3 bases, with 10 bases of the junction left unmatched. This CDR3 spans 18 amino acids. CDR3 nucleotides: TGTGCCAGCAGCTTCTTCCGGACAGGGCGCCTCTATAATTCACCCCTCCACTTT. Protein sequence: CASSFFRTGRLYNSPLHF.

The V call is TRBV11-2, the J call TRBJ1-4; D is undetermined. CDR3 size: 14 residues. Trimming left V 5 bases short and J 7 bases short, with 14 bases between. The V gene's germline CDR1 is SGHAT and CDR2 FQNNGV. The CDR3 coding sequence is TGTGCCAGCAGCCCGGCCCTCTATTCTGAAAAACTGTTTTTT. It is translated as CASSPALYSEKLFF.

This chain connects TRBV11-2 to TRBJ1-2; 10 bases line up with TRBD1. This CDR3 is built from 15 residues. Germline V gene lookup returns CDR1 SGHAT and CDR2 FQNNGV. Trimming at V came to 0 bases and at J to 6 bases, leaving 4 bases not matched to a gene. This CDR3 reads CASSLDPGTGDGYTF. DNA of the CDR3: TGTGCCAGCAGCTTAGATCCCGGGACAGGGGATGGCTACACCTTC.

The rearrangement joins TRBV20-1 to TRBJ2-6, with a weak D call TRBD1 (5 bases). The CDR3 extends over 17 amino acids. Germline assignment: CDR1 DFQATT and CDR2 SNEGSKA (reference sequence). V lost 4 bases and J lost 1, with 17 bases in between. The CDR3 loop is CSAMPRGFGSGANVLTF. The CDR3 DNA sequence: TGCAGTGCTATGCCTAGGGGCTTTGGATCTGGGGCCAACGTCCTGACTTTC.

This clonotype occurred a few times. The chain uses TRBV5-5 and TRBJ2-3, with 10 bases aligning to TRBD2. Per germline, CDR1 SGHKS and CDR2 YYEKEE (reference sequence). CDR3 length: 15 amino acids. Germline trimming cut 3 bases from V and 1 base from J; bases unmatched to any gene: 2. The CDR3 here is CASSSGTSGTDTQYF. CDR3 bases: TGTGCCAGCAGCTCCGGGACTAGCGGCACAGATACGCAGTATTTT.

The chain couples TRBV6-5 to TRBJ2-3; D is perhaps TRBD1 (6 bases). The V gene lost 5 bases and the J gene lost 8 bases, with 20 bases spanning the gap. Germline CDR1 reads MNHEY; CDR2 reads SVGAGI. This CDR3 is built from 15 residues. The CDR3 DNA sequence: TGTGCCAGCAGTGACCGGGGACACCCCCGAGGTACGCAGTATTTT. It translates to CASSDRGHPRGTQYF.

The chain carries TRBV4-1 and TRBJ2-1; TRBD2 matches at 12 bases. Looked up from germline, CDR1 is MGHRA and CDR2 is YSYEKL. This CDR3 has 17 residues. V shed 0 bases and J 7 bases; nucleotides not matched to a gene: 7. The CDR3 sequence is CASSQEGETSGSNEQFF. The CDR3 coding sequence is TGCGCCAGCAGCCAAGAGGGAGAGACTAGCGGGAGTAATGAGCAGTTCTTC.